This TCR beta chain originates from a study of blood T cell repertoires in COVID-19 (dated by TCRdb to the early 2020s). About the full investigation: Collaborator samples came from the United States, Italy and Spain and covered acute and convalescent phases of COVID-19. The prospective study material was composed of cDNA or gDNA derived from T cells, B-cell-depleted T cells, or PBMCs. Deeply sampled blood TCRbeta repertoires from subjects exposed to, actively infected with, or recovered from COVID-19 were included in the dataset. A freely available public database, intended as a resource for researchers studying the immune response to SARS-CoV-2, is where the repertoires were released. The samples were drawn from two sources: the first 160 participants of the ongoing ImmuneRACE study, and 1,254 subjects contributed by 6 global collaborators. Sample metadata almost always included a de-identified subject ID, COVID-19 status, age in years and sex. HLA class I and class II types, where available, came from metadata supplied by the sample provider rather than from assay-based typing.

Study-wide conclusions, independent of this receptor: Clinical and demographic metadata were provided uncurated, with the amount varying by source and participant.

The cysteine opens and the phenylalanine closes a CDR3 of 13 amino acids. The read is trimmed to its CDR3 DNA, 39 bases read in frame from base 1. The germline V gene encodes CDR1 LNHDA and CDR2 SQIVND (reference sequence). Ends trimmed: V by 6 bases, J by 4 bases; bases unmatched to a gene: 3. Collaborating institutions collected whole blood in K2EDTA tubes following their own protocols. Collaborator samples were shipped for TCRbeta analysis as frozen whole blood, isolated PBMCs, or DNA extracted from either sample type. With regard to this clone: Its antigen has not been determined. No base quality information exists; no much larger clone differs at one position.

TCRbeta CDR3 regions were amplified from genomic DNA by means of the immunoSEQ Assay, a bias-controlled multiplex PCR. Per the original workflow: Nucleated cell counts per sample were estimated from amplification of reference gene primers within the assay. Sequence reads were collapsed and filtered to measure the absolute abundance of every unique TCRbeta CDR3 rearrangement. For each sample, productive Simpson clonality was calculated as the square root of Simpson's diversity index across productive rearrangements. What TCRdb holds here is the immuneACCESS table cut down to in-frame rearrangements. Part of the clones is not present; checked against another copy, under half of the missing clones reflect an unresolved V gene, and the others are unexplained. That table supplies the V and J calls and clone size; D and trimming were determined from the DNA. The sample profile shows roughly 140,000 clones; about 80% of them were found once. The top ten clones comprise about 6.4% of the sample.

The chain employs TRBV19 and TRBJ1-5; 7 bases in the junction line up with TRBD1. The clonotype originates from a human donor in a cohort sampled during active COVID-19. The specimen sequenced was peripheral blood. The DNA reads as follows: TGTGCCAGTAGCGGGACAGCTAATCAGCCCCAGCATTTT. It codes for CASSGTANQPQHF. Extended through the reference TRBV19 and TRBJ1-5 proteins, this CDR3 yields the full variable domain: DGGITQSPKYLFRKEGQNVTLSCEQNLNHDAMYWYRQDPGQGLRLIYYSQIVNDFQKGDIAEGYSVSREKKESFPLTVTSAQKNPTAFYLCASSGTANQPQHFGDGTRLSIL.